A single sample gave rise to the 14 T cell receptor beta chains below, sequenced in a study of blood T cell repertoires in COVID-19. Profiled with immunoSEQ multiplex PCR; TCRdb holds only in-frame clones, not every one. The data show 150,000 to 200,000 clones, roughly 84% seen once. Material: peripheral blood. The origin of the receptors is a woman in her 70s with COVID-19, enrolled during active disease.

CDR3 coding DNA: TGTGCAAGTCGCCCACCCCCGGGACAGGGCGACTATGGCTACACCTTC. Protein sequence: CASRPPPGQGDYGYTF. The rearrangement uses TRBV12-2 and TRBJ1-2; TRBD1, the table's D call, lacks a check against the DNA. TRBV12-2 counts as a pseudogene. The CDR3 extends over 16 amino acids.

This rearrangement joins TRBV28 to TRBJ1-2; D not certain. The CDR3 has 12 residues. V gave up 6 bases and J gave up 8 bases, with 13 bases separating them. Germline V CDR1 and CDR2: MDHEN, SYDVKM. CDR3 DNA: TGTGCCAGCAGGACTATGGATGGGGGCTACACCTTC. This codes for CASRTMDGGYTF.

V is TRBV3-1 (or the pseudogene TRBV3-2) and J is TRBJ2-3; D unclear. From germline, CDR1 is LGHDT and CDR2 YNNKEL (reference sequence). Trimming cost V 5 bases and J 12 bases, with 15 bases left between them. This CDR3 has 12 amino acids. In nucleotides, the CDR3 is TGTGCCAGCAGCGACCTGGAGACCCCCCAGTATTTT. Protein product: CASSDLETPQYF.

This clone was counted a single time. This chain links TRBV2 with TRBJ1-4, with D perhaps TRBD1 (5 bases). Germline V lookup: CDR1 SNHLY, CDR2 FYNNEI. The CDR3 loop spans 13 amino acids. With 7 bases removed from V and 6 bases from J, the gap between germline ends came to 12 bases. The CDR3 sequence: CASNGGADEKLFF. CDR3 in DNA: TGTGCCAGCAACGGGGGAGCGGATGAAAAACTGTTTTTT. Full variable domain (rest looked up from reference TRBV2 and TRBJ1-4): EPEVTQTPSHQVTQMGQEVILRCVPISNHLYFYWYRQILGQKVEFLVSFYNNEISEKSEIFDDQFSVERPDGSNFTLKIRSTKLEDSAMYFCASNGGADEKLFFGSGTQLSVL.

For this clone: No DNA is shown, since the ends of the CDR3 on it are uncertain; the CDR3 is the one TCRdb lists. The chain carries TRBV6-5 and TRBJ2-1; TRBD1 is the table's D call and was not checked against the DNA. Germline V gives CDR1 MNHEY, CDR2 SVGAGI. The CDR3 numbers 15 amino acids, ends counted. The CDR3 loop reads CASILVHRGKDEQFF.

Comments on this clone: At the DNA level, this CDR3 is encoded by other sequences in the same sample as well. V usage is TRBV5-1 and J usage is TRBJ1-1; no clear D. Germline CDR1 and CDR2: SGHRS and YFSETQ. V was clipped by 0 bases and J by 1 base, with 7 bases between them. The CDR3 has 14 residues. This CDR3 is CASSLGAANTEAFF. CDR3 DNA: TGCGCCAGCAGCTTGGGGGCAGCGAACACTGAAGCTTTCTTT.

CDR3 in amino acids: CASSPLGGYETQYF. DNA of the CDR3: TGTGCCAGCAGCCCGTTGGGGGGGTACGAGACCCAGTACTTC. V and J are TRBV9 and TRBJ2-5; 7 nucleotides agree with TRBD2. J was trimmed by 5 bases and V by 4 bases; bases with no gene match: 8. Germline CDR1 reads SGDLS; CDR2 reads YYNGEE. The CDR3 runs 14 residues.

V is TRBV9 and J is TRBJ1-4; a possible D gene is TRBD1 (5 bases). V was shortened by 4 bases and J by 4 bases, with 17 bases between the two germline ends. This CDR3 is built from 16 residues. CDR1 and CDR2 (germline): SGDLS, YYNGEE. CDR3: CASSPGSGEVNEKLFF. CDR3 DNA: TGTGCCAGCAGCCCCGGCTCGGGGGAAGTTAATGAAAAACTGTTTTTT.

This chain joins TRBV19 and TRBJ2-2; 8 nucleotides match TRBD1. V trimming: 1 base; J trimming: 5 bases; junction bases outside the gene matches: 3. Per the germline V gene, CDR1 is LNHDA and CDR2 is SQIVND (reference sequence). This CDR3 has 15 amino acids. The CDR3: CASSIVTGGTGELFF. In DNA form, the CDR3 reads TGTGCCAGTAGTATAGTTACAGGGGGGACCGGGGAGCTGTTTTTT.

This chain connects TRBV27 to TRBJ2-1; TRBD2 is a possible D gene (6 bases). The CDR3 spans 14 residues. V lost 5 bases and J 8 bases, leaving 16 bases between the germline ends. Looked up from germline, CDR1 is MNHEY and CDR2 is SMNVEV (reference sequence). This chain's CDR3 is CASSAGPSEDEQFF. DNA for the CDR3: TGTGCCAGCAGTGCGGGACCTAGCGAGGATGAGCAGTTCTTC.

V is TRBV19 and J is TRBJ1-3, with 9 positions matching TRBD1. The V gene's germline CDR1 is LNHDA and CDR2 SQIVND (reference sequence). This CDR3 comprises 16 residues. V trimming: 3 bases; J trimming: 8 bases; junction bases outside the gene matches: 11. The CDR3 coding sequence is TGTGCCAGTAGTATGATGCCATCGGGACAGGGAGACACCATATATTTT. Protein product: CASSMMPSGQGDTIYF.

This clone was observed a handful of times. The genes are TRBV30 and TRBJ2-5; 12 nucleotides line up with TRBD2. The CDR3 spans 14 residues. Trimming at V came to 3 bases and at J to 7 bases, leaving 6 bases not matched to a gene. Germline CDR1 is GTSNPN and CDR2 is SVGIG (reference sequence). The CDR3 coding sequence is TGTGCCTGGAGACTAGCGGGGGGAAGTGGGACCCAGTACTTC. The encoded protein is CAWRLAGGSGTQYF. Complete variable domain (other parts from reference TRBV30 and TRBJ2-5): SQTIHQWPATLVQPVGSPLSLECTVEGTSNPNLYWYRQAAGRGLQLLFYSVGIGQISSEVPQNLSASRPQDRQFILSSKKLLLSDSGFYLCAWRLAGGSGTQYFGPGTRLLVL.

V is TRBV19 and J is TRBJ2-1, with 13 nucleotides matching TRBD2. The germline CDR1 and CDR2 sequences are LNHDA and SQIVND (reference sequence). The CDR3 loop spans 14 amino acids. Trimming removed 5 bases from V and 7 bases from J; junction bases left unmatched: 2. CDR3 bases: TGTGCCAGTAGTCTGGGACTAGCGGGAAATGAGCAGTTCTTC. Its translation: CASSLGLAGNEQFF.

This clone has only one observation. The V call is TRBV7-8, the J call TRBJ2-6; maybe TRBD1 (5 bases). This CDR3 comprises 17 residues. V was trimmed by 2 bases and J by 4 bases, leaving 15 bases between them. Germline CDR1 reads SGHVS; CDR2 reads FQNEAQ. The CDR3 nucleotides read TGTGCCAGCAGCTTACCCCCTTTAGGGGCCGGGGCCAACGTCCTGACTTTC. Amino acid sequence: CASSLPPLGAGANVLTF.